This T cell receptor beta chain came from a study of vaccination effects on CD4 cells after COVID-19. Per germline, CDR1 KGHSH and CDR2 LQKENI. The CDR3 runs 14 residues. Trimming removed 5 bases from V and 1 base from J, with 11 bases in between. This table comes from immunoSEQ multiplex PCR, and its TCRdb copy is limited to in-frame clones, with some not included. This sample has about 43,000 clones, with roughly four fifths found just once. Antigen-specific CD4+ T cell clonotypes were called by their expansion after viral peptide-pool culture in ViraFEST. When less than 12 days of culture had elapsed, CD4+ T cells were isolated. Vaccine recipients had no previous SARS-CoV-2 infection; their nucleocapsid antibodies were negative. On this clone itself: Its target is not known.

Study-wide results and caveats: Marked clonal contraction was seen late after vaccination (in both infection- and vaccine-induced clones).

Sequencing was performed on CD4+ T cells from PBMCs cultured with SARS-CoV-2 spike peptides, taken before COVID-19 vaccination. The receptor was isolated from a human donor who received a COVID-19 vaccine. The chain recombines TRBV18 with TRBJ1-1; weak D call: TRBD1 (6 bases). The CDR3 coding sequence is TGTGCCAGCTCAAACCGGGACAAGAACACTGAAGCTTTCTTT. Amino acids: CASSNRDKNTEAFF.